These 21 T cell receptor beta chains came from one sample sequenced in a study of read filtering for tumor transcriptome and immune sequencing. The library was built from about 400 ng RNA with molecular barcoded adaptors for alpha/delta and beta/gamma chains. TCRdb analysed the reads with MiXCR anew, one entry per CDR3 protein. The table has 45,000 to 55,000 distinct CDR3 sequences, around 20% seen once. The sequenced material came from a population of CD138-negative cells sorted from bone marrow. The receptors shown here come from a donor aged 40 or older with multiple myeloma.

The chain combines TRBV18 with TRBJ2-2; possibly TRBD1 or TRBD2 for D (6 bases each). CDR1 is KGHSH and CDR2 is LQKENI in the germline V gene. The CDR3 runs to 16 residues. V was pared by 3 bases and J by 6 bases, with 17 bases between. In nucleotides, the CDR3 is TGTGCCAGCTCACCTTCGGAGACAGGAGGGTCCGGGGAGCTGTTTTTT. Translated: CASSPSETGGSGELFF.

This clonotype was seen repeatedly, ten times or more. The chain recombines TRBV24-1 with TRBJ2-3, with D possibly TRBD1 on 5 matching bases. V was pared by 9 bases and J by 0 bases, with 15 bases between. Per germline, CDR1 KGHDR and CDR2 SFDVKD. The CDR3 covers 15 residues. This CDR3 reads CATATADRSTDTQYF. The CDR3 coding sequence is TGTGCCACCGCGACAGCAGACCGTAGCACAGATACGCAGTATTTT.

The rearrangement uses TRBV9 and TRBJ2-1; possible D gene TRBD1, 5 bases. Germline V gives CDR1 SGDLS, CDR2 YYNGEE. The V and J ends lost 4 bases and 7 bases respectively, with 21 bases between them. CDR3 length: 16 residues. CDR3 DNA: TGTGCCAGCAGCCTAGGGCCCCGCCAACAGGTAAATGAGCAGTTCTTC. Its translation: CASSLGPRQQVNEQFF. The full variable domain, with the rest looked up from reference TRBV9 and TRBJ2-1, is DSGVTQTPKHLITATGQRVTLRCSPRSGDLSVYWYQQSLDQGLQFLIQYYNGEERAKGNILERFSAQQFPDLHSELNLSSLELGDSALYFCASSLGPRQQVNEQFFGPGTRLTVL.

This clonotype was recorded at least ten times. As DNA, the CDR3 is TGCGCCAGCAGCCAAGATATAGGCGGGAGGGGAGGGGAGTACTTC. It translates to CASSQDIGGRGGEYF. This sequence joins TRBV4-1 and TRBJ2-7; 9 bases line up with TRBD2. This CDR3 comprises 15 residues. Germline CDR1 MGHRA, CDR2 YSYEKL. V was clipped by 0 bases and J by 11 bases; unmatched bases: 11.

This chain links TRBV13 with TRBJ2-7, with TRBD1 identical over 11 bases. This CDR3 has 14 amino acids. V was clipped by 3 bases and J by 5 bases; unmatched bases: 3. CDR1 PRHDT and CDR2 FYEKMQ come from the germline V gene (reference sequence). The CDR3 region has the DNA TGTGCCAGCAGCTTGGGGGGACAGGGGGACGAGCAGTACTTC. This sequence encodes CASSLGGQGDEQYF.

Concerning this clonotype itself: The junction differs from germline at one of its ends, possibly a read error. This chain uses TRBV4-1 with TRBJ2-2; TRBD2 might be the D (6 bases). Germline-derived CDR1 and CDR2 are MGHRA and YSYEKL. The CDR3 runs to 13 residues. The CDR3 DNA reads as TGCGCCAGCAGCCAAACTCCCGGCGGGGAGCCGTTTTTT. Translation gives CASSQTPGGEPFF.

This clonotype was seen many times. The chain recombines TRBV29-1 with TRBJ1-1; D unclear. Per the germline V gene, CDR1 is SQVTM and CDR2 is ANQGSEA. V lost 5 bases, J lost 2 bases, and 18 bases lay in between. The CDR3 has 15 residues. The CDR3 region has the DNA TGCAGCGTTCTCCCCCCTGAGGGAATCAACACTGAAGCTTTCTTT. Amino acid sequence: CSVLPPEGINTEAFF.

This clonotype was counted only a few times. V usage is TRBV6-6 and J usage is TRBJ2-7, with 13 positions matching TRBD2. The germline CDR1 and CDR2 sequences are MNHNY and SVGAGI (reference sequence). The CDR3 consists of 19 residues. Losses at the gene ends were 5 bases for V and 0 bases for J; bases not matched to a gene: 13. This CDR3 is CASSGPEGGTSGNSYEQYF. The DNA for the CDR3 is TGTGCCAGCAGTGGCCCCGAGGGGGGGACTAGCGGGAACTCCTACGAGCAGTACTTC.

With regard to this clonotype: This may be a read error, as it is one base from a much larger clone. The V gene is TRBV5-1, the J gene TRBJ1-1; D gene unclear. Germline V CDR1 and CDR2: SGHRS, YFSETQ. This CDR3 comprises 12 residues. V lost 0 bases and J lost 8, with 8 bases in between. CDR3 sequence: CASSLVQTEAFF. Written as DNA, the CDR3 is TGCGCCAGCAGCTTGGTTCAGACGGAAGCTTTCTTT. The complete variable domain, with remaining parts taken from reference TRBV5-1 and TRBJ1-1, reads KAGVTQTPRYLIKTRGQQVTLSCSPISGHRSVSWYQQTPGQGLQFLFEYFSETQRNKGNFPGRFSGRQFSNSRSEMNVSTLELGDSALYLCASSLVQTEAFFGQGTRLTVV.

This clonotype was observed at least ten times. V is TRBV29-1 and J is TRBJ2-1; 15 nucleotides align to TRBD2. The CDR3 contains 18 residues. After removal of 3 bases from V and 3 bases from J, the junction contained 9 bases not matched to a gene. The germline V gene has CDR1 SQVTM and CDR2 ANQGSEA. CDR3 region: CSVDWTSGRAFNYNEQFF. CDR3 nucleotides: TGCAGCGTTGATTGGACTAGCGGGAGGGCCTTTAACTACAATGAGCAGTTCTTC.

This clonotype was observed many times. The chain carries TRBV18 and TRBJ2-1; perhaps TRBD1 as D (6 bases). Germline values: CDR1 KGHSH, CDR2 LQKENI. The CDR3 is 14 amino acids. V lost 5 bases and J 4 bases, leaving 12 bases between the germline ends. The CDR3 region is CASSKDRTYNEQFF. CDR3 coding DNA: TGTGCCAGCTCAAAGGACAGAACTTACAATGAGCAGTTCTTC. The full variable domain, in which reference TRBV18 and TRBJ2-1 provide the parts outside the CDR3, is NAGVMQNPRHLVRRRGQEARLRCSPMKGHSHVYWYRQLPEEGLKFMVYLQKENIIDESGMPKERFSAEFPKEGPSILRIQQVVRGDSAAYFCASSKDRTYNEQFFGPGTRLTVL.

As to this clonotype: One base away lies a much larger clone, so this may be a sequencing read error. The rearrangement links TRBV20-1 to TRBJ1-2; D is undetermined. Germline CDR1 and CDR2: DFQATT and SNEGSKA (reference sequence). The CDR3 runs 13 residues. The CDR3 loop is CSVRDRRAWGYTF. CDR3 in DNA: TGCAGTGTTAGAGATAGAAGGGCCTGGGGCTACACCTTC.

This clonotype was detected ten times or more. The V call is TRBV30, the J call TRBJ2-5; 12 nucleotides line up with TRBD2. Germline V gene sequence: CDR1 GTSNPN, CDR2 SVGIG (reference sequence). This CDR3 is built from 13 residues. J was trimmed by 5 bases and V by 4 bases; bases with no gene match: 2. CDR3 in amino acids: CAWTGLAGETQYF. The CDR3 DNA reads as TGTGCCTGGACCGGACTAGCGGGGGAGACCCAGTACTTC.

This clonotype came up a few times. A single base separates this from a much larger clone, so it may be a read error. The rearrangement links TRBV29-1 to TRBJ1-1; D ambiguous. The CDR3 is made up of 12 amino acids. The V gene's germline CDR1 is SQVTM and CDR2 ANQGSEA. The CDR3 is CSVAPRNTKAFF. The DNA for the CDR3 is TGCAGCGTTGCTCCACGGAACACTAAAGCTTTCTTT.

In this sample, this clonotype turned up many times. The chain joins TRBV3-1 to TRBJ2-1, with D unclear. The germline CDR1 and CDR2 sequences are LGHDT and YNNKEL (reference sequence). The CDR3 runs 14 residues. V lost 1 base and J 4 bases, leaving 8 bases between the germline ends. The DNA of the CDR3 is TGTGCCAGCAGCCAAGCTCGAGAATACAATGAGCAGTTCTTC. This codes for CASSQAREYNEQFF.

As concerns this clonotype: Just one base apart from a much larger clone, this may be a read error. The rearrangement joins TRBV12-3 or TRBV12-4 to TRBJ2-2; 15 bases fit TRBD2. This CDR3 has 16 amino acids. CDR3 bases: TGTGCCAGCACCAAGGGACTAGCGGGAGGAATCGGGGAGCTGCTTTTT. The encoded protein is CASTKGLAGGIGELLF.

This clonotype was detected ten times or more. The rearrangement links TRBV4-3 to TRBJ2-3, with 10 bases fitting TRBD2. The CDR3 runs to 15 residues. V trimming: 0 bases; J trimming: 8 bases; junction bases outside the gene matches: 5. Looked up from germline, CDR1 is LGHNA and CDR2 is YSLEER. For the CDR3, the DNA is TGCGCCAGCAGCCAAGATCCCCTAGCGGGAGTTACGCAGTATTTT. Its translation is CASSQDPLAGVTQYF.

The V and J genes are TRBV20-1 and TRBJ2-7; 8 bases are a match to TRBD2. CDR1 DFQATT and CDR2 SNEGSKA come from the germline V gene (reference sequence). The CDR3 is 14 amino acids. The trim removed 3 bases at V and 5 bases at J, leaving 9 bases unmatched. CDR3 sequence reads: CSASSSGRGNEQYF. The DNA of the CDR3 is TGCAGTGCTAGTTCTAGCGGGCGGGGAAACGAGCAGTACTTC.

This clonotype came up many times. The CDR3 spells CASSLAIDNEQFF. CDR3 coding DNA: TGCGCCAGCAGCTTGGCCATTGACAATGAGCAGTTCTTC. The chain couples TRBV5-1 to TRBJ2-1, with D unclear. Trimming pared 0 bases from V and 5 bases from J, leaving 6 bases between. Germline-derived CDR1 and CDR2 are SGHRS and YFSETQ. This CDR3 has 13 amino acids.

This clonotype came up many times. The chain is built from TRBV18 and TRBJ2-2, with no clear D. The germline V and J ends were trimmed by 3 bases and 3 bases, with 8 bases remaining between them. Germline V CDR1 and CDR2: KGHSH, LQKENI. The length of the CDR3 is 14 residues. DNA for the CDR3: TGTGCCAGCTCACCGCTACGGGACACCGGGGAGCTGTTTTTT. Translated, it gives CASSPLRDTGELFF. Drawing the rest from reference TRBV18 and TRBJ2-2, the complete variable domain is NAGVMQNPRHLVRRRGQEARLRCSPMKGHSHVYWYRQLPEEGLKFMVYLQKENIIDESGMPKERFSAEFPKEGPSILRIQQVVRGDSAAYFCASSPLRDTGELFFGEGSRLTVL.

The rearrangement joins TRBV2 to TRBJ1-3; TRBD1 agrees at 7 bases. V was pared by 7 bases and J by 0 bases, with 6 bases of the junction left unmatched. In germline, CDR1 is SNHLY, CDR2 FYNNEI. The CDR3 covers 15 residues. This chain's CDR3 is CASTRGQLSGNTIYF. The CDR3 coding sequence is TGTGCCAGCACGAGGGGACAGCTCTCTGGAAACACCATATATTTT. Supplemented by reference TRBV2 and TRBJ1-3, the full variable domain reads EPEVTQTPSHQVTQMGQEVILRCVPISNHLYFYWYRQILGQKVEFLVSFYNNEISEKSEIFDDQFSVERPDGSNFTLKIRSTKLEDSAMYFCASTRGQLSGNTIYFGEGSWLTVV.